This T cell receptor (beta chain) was identified in a study of blood T cells in healthy people across ages. Primers used in a second PCR of roughly 6 to 11 cycles were a sample-barcoded 5' primer and a J-beta primer mix. Each CDR3 protein is one row after TCRdb ran MiXCR on the 5' RACE reads. The sample shows nearly 800,000 distinct CDR3 sequences, 20% to 30% of them seen only once. The CDR3 is 14 amino acids. The V and J ends lost 5 bases and 4 bases respectively, with 12 bases between them. Germline lookup yields CDR1 SGHTA and CDR2 FQGNSA. These data were also reused for a study on T cells of mothers and their children.

J is TRBJ2-1 and V is TRBV7-2; possibly TRBD1 for D (6 bases). Material: blood. The receptor comes from a boy between 10 and 17 years old in good health. CDR3 in amino acids: CASSALTGYNEQFF. The CDR3 nucleotides are TGTGCCAGCAGCGCTCTTACAGGGTACAATGAGCAGTTCTTC.